Presented here are 15 T cell receptor beta chains from one specimen sequenced in a study of blood T cell repertoires in COVID-19. Using immunoSEQ multiplex PCR, the repertoire was profiled, and TCRdb retains in-frame clones only, with some absent. The profile shows about 210,000 clones, 92% of them singletons. Sample: peripheral blood. The receptors originated from a man aged 25 to 45 with acute or convalescent COVID-19.

The J gene is TRBJ1-3, the V gene TRBV3-1 (or the pseudogene TRBV3-2); 8 nucleotides agree with TRBD1. CDR3 size: 17 residues. Germline V CDR1 and CDR2: LGHDT, YNNKEL (reference sequence). After removal of 4 bases from V and 0 bases from J, the junction contained 8 bases not matched to a gene. CDR3 sequence: CASSPSGQGFSGNTIYF. The CDR3 coding sequence is TGTGCCAGCAGCCCCTCCGGACAGGGCTTCTCTGGAAACACCATATATTTT.

The chain combines TRBV20-1 with TRBJ2-1; TRBD2 aligns across 10 bases. With V trimmed by 6 bases and J by 4 bases, 9 bases remained unmatched. The CDR3 length is 15 residues. The germline gives CDR1 DFQATT, CDR2 SNEGSKA (reference sequence). This CDR3 reads CSASKRTSGYNEQFF. The CDR3 nucleotides read TGCAGTGCCAGTAAACGGACTAGCGGTTACAATGAGCAGTTCTTC.

The J gene is TRBJ2-5, the V gene TRBV25-1, with TRBD2 matching over 12 bases. Trimming cost V 4 bases and J 0 bases; bases outside gene matches: 6. The CDR3 extends over 17 amino acids. Per germline, CDR1 MGHDK and CDR2 SYGVNS. This chain's CDR3 is CASSVLAGGLYQETQYF. The CDR3 DNA reads as TGTGCCAGCAGTGTGCTAGCGGGAGGGTTGTACCAAGAGACCCAGTACTTC.

The V call is TRBV18, the J call TRBJ1-5, with D maybe TRBD1 (5 bases). The CDR3 has 14 amino acids. Germline CDR1 reads KGHSH; CDR2 reads LQKENI. The V and J ends lost 3 bases and 8 bases respectively, with 14 bases between them. CDR3 residues: CASSPGHLKEPQHF. CDR3 DNA: TGTGCCAGCTCACCCGGACACCTAAAGGAGCCCCAGCATTTT.

The rearrangement uses TRBV5-1 and TRBJ1-6, with 8 positions matching TRBD1. V gave up 1 base and J gave up 14 bases; unmatched junction bases: 8. Germline V gene data show CDR1 as SGHRS and CDR2 as YFSETQ. The CDR3 consists of 14 residues. In nucleotides, the CDR3 is TGCGCCAGCAGCTTGCAGGAACCAGGGGGCACCCTCCACTTT. Its translation is CASSLQEPGGTLHF. The entire variable domain, with the rest obtained from reference TRBV5-1 and TRBJ1-6, is as follows: KAGVTQTPRYLIKTRGQQVTLSCSPISGHRSVSWYQQTPGQGLQFLFEYFSETQRNKGNFPGRFSGRQFSNSRSEMNVSTLELGDSALYLCASSLQEPGGTLHFGNGTRLTVT.

The chain employs TRBV10-3 and TRBJ2-2, with D tentatively TRBD2 (6 bases). Looked up from germline, CDR1 is ENHRY and CDR2 is SYGVKD. This CDR3 comprises 19 residues. V shed 11 bases and J shed 2 bases, with 30 bases lying between them. CDR3 DNA: TGTGCCTCCCGGGGAGGAACCACCGGGACCACTCTAAACACCGGGGAGCTGTTTTTT. Translation: CASRGGTTGTTLNTGELFF.

This clone has a single count. V gene TRBV2 combines with J gene TRBJ1-1; D is unclear. Trimming removed 1 base at V and 2 bases at J, with 11 bases between. Germline loops: CDR1 SNHLY, CDR2 FYNNEI. The CDR3 is 15 amino acids. The CDR3 coding sequence is TGTGCCAGCAGTGAAGAGAGGGCAGCTAACACTGAAGCTTTCTTT. Translated, it gives CASSEERAANTEAFF.

The chain recombines TRBV30 with TRBJ1-1; TRBD1 matches 7 bases. This CDR3 region has 12 residues. Per the germline V gene, CDR1 is GTSNPN and CDR2 is SVGIG (reference sequence). The V gene end was trimmed by 6 bases and the J gene end by 1 base; junction bases not matched to a gene: 2. CDR3 amino acids: CACRQGNTEAFF. In DNA, the CDR3 is TGTGCCTGCCGACAGGGGAACACTGAAGCTTTCTTT. The full variable domain, rest sourced from reference TRBV30 and TRBJ1-1, is SQTIHQWPATLVQPVGSPLSLECTVEGTSNPNLYWYRQAAGRGLQLLFYSVGIGQISSEVPQNLSASRPQDRQFILSSKKLLLSDSGFYLCACRQGNTEAFFGQGTRLTVV.

The genes are TRBV5-1 and TRBJ1-2; TRBD1 agrees at 9 bases. V was pared by 3 bases and J by 3 bases, with 9 bases of the junction left unmatched. This CDR3 contains 16 residues. The germline CDR1 and CDR2 sequences are SGHRS and YFSETQ. The CDR3 spells CASSSSGTGSDYGYTF. As DNA, the CDR3 is TGCGCCAGCAGCTCCTCCGGGACAGGGTCGGACTATGGCTACACCTTC.

The gene calls are TRBV23-1 and TRBJ2-2; 9 bases line up with TRBD2. TRBV23-1 is an ORF; its function is uncertain. CDR3 length: 18 residues. With V trimmed by 1 base and J by 1 base, 7 bases remained unmatched. Here the CDR3 reads CASSQYPLTSGNTGELFF. The CDR3 nucleotides are TGCGCCAGCAGTCAATACCCGCTGACTAGCGGGAACACCGGGGAGCTGTTTTTT.

The J gene is TRBJ2-5, the V gene TRBV5-1, with TRBD1 matching 10 bases. V was pared by 4 bases and J by 4 bases, with 7 bases of the junction left unmatched. CDR3 length: 15 residues. Germline V lookup: CDR1 SGHRS, CDR2 YFSETQ. The CDR3 loop reads CASSLGTGVGETQYF. Written as DNA, the CDR3 is TGCGCCAGCAGCCTAGGGACAGGGGTAGGAGAGACCCAGTACTTC. Full variable domain (rest looked up from reference TRBV5-1 and TRBJ2-5): KAGVTQTPRYLIKTRGQQVTLSCSPISGHRSVSWYQQTPGQGLQFLFEYFSETQRNKGNFPGRFSGRQFSNSRSEMNVSTLELGDSALYLCASSLGTGVGETQYFGPGTRLLVL.

CDR3 DNA sequence: TGCGCCAGTTCGCCAGGGGTCCAAGAGACCCAGTACTTC. Amino acid sequence: CASSPGVQETQYF. The gene calls are TRBV10-1 and TRBJ2-5; the D gene is possibly TRBD1 (6 bases). V shed 9 bases and J shed 1 base, with 12 bases lying between them. The CDR3 is 13 amino acids. Germline-derived CDR1 and CDR2 are WNHNN and SYGVQD (reference sequence).

The V gene is TRBV11-3, the J gene TRBJ2-5; D might be TRBD1 (6 bases). The germline V gene has CDR1 SGHNT and CDR2 YENEEA. V was pared by 5 bases and J by 5 bases, with 18 bases between. The CDR3 is made up of 15 amino acids. The CDR3 spells CASSQLRGVGETQYF. CDR3 coding DNA: TGTGCCAGCAGCCAGCTCAGGGGTGTTGGGGAGACCCAGTACTTC.

The chain links TRBV2 to TRBJ1-5; 9 positions agree with TRBD1. The trim removed 6 bases at V and 1 base at J, leaving 4 bases unmatched. The CDR3 has 15 amino acids. The germline V gene encodes CDR1 SNHLY and CDR2 FYNNEI. Written as DNA, the CDR3 is TGTGCCAGCAGAGCTGACAGGGGGAGCAATCAGCCCCAGCATTTT. It codes for CASRADRGSNQPQHF.

This clone was counted a few times. The rearrangement joins TRBV19 to TRBJ1-1; TRBD1 agrees at 8 bases. Germline V gives CDR1 LNHDA, CDR2 SQIVND (reference sequence). This CDR3 has 15 residues. V gave up 4 bases and J gave up 2 bases; unmatched junction bases: 6. CDR3 nucleotide sequence: TGTGCCAGTAGTACACAAGACAGGGGAAACACTGAAGCTTTCTTT. As protein: CASSTQDRGNTEAFF.